These 20 T cell receptor beta chains share one sample of origin, sequenced in a study of cytomegalovirus exposure and HLA in healthy donors. Researchers ran the PCR with 60 Vbeta and 13 Jbeta primers. Method: immunoSEQ multiplex PCR; TCRdb's copy keeps in-frame clones and lacks some. This sample yields about 110,000 clones, of which about three quarters are seen a single time; around 5.8% belongs to the top ten. Material for sequencing was PBMCs. The source of these receptors is a woman aged 45-60 years in good health and CMV-seropositive.

The V and J genes are TRBV19 and TRBJ1-2; 12 bases map to TRBD1. V shed 0 bases, J shed 6 bases, and the junction held 8 bases outside the gene matches. There are 17 residues in the CDR3. The germline V gene encodes CDR1 LNHDA and CDR2 SQIVND (reference sequence). In DNA form, the CDR3 reads TGTGCCAGTAGTATAGACTCCGGGACAGGGGGCTCTCATGGCTACACCTTC. It is translated as CASSIDSGTGGSHGYTF.

The CDR3: CASSFRENYGYTF. The CDR3 DNA sequence: TGTGCCAGCAGCTTCCGGGAGAACTATGGCTACACCTTC. The chain couples TRBV7-3 to TRBJ1-2; D gene unclear. This CDR3 has 13 amino acids. The ends were cut back, 3 bases at V and 2 bases at J, with 7 bases in the middle. Germline V gives CDR1 SGHTA, CDR2 FQGTGA.

V usage is TRBV10-3 and J usage is TRBJ1-5; 10 nucleotides line up with TRBD1. This CDR3 region has 15 residues. Unmatched junction bases numbered 9, after V lost 7 bases and J lost 6 bases. CDR1 and CDR2 (germline): ENHRY, SYGVKD. The CDR3 here is CAIKEDRGVGQPQHF. The CDR3 DNA follows: TGTGCCATCAAGGAGGACAGGGGGGTTGGTCAGCCCCAGCATTTT.

The chain has TRBV7-2 and TRBJ2-5; 7 nucleotides align to TRBD1. TRBJ2-7 explains the end of the DNA better; the J call may be wrong. The CDR3 extends over 15 amino acids. CDR1 and CDR2 from the germline V gene are SGHTA and FQGNSA. CDR3 protein: CASSKSGTEGYEQYF. The CDR3 region has the DNA TGTGCCAGCAGCAAATCCGGGACAGAAGGGTACGAGCAGTACTTC.

The chain links TRBV19 to TRBJ2-1, with D tentatively TRBD1 (6 bases). V lost 8 bases and J 9 bases, leaving 14 bases between the germline ends. In germline, CDR1 is LNHDA, CDR2 SQIVND (reference sequence). This CDR3 spans 12 amino acids. CDR3 bases: TGTGCCAGTGAACAGGGCCTCGGTGAGCAGTTCTTC. Translated, it gives CASEQGLGEQFF.

The gene calls are TRBV7-2 and TRBJ2-7; the match to TRBD2 covers 14 bases. In germline, CDR1 is SGHTA, CDR2 FQGNSA. J was trimmed by 0 bases and V by 5 bases; bases with no gene match: 6. The CDR3 is 17 amino acids. The CDR3, as DNA: TGTGCCAGCAGCATCCTAGGACTAGCGGGGGGCTCCTACGAGCAGTACTTC. This translates into CASSILGLAGGSYEQYF.

Points on this clone: In the same sample, other DNA sequences code for this CDR3. V and J are TRBV19 and TRBJ1-1, with TRBD1 matching over 8 bases. V gave up 4 bases and J gave up 6 bases; unmatched junction bases: 10. The V gene's germline CDR1 is LNHDA and CDR2 SQIVND (reference sequence). This CDR3 has 15 residues. In DNA, the CDR3 is TGTGCCAGTAGTACGGCGGACAGGGTAGTCCCTGAAGCTTTCTTT. It codes for CASSTADRVVPEAFF.

V and J are TRBV7-3 and TRBJ2-1, with D uncertain. The germline CDR1 and CDR2 sequences are SGHTA and FQGTGA. This CDR3 spans 14 amino acids. V lost 1 base, J lost 9 bases, and 13 bases lay in between. CDR3 protein: CASSLRPGQIEQFF. The CDR3 DNA reads TGTGCCAGCAGCTTAAGGCCAGGCCAGATTGAGCAGTTCTTC. The full variable domain, completed using reference TRBV7-3 and TRBJ2-1, is GAGVSQTPSNKVTEKGKYVELRCDPISGHTALYWYRQSLGQGPEFLIYFQGTGAADDSGLPNDRFFAVRPEGSVSTLKIQRTERGDSAVYLCASSLRPGQIEQFFGPGTRLTVL.

This clone is a singleton in its sample. V and J are TRBV5-1 and TRBJ1-1, with TRBD1 matching over 8 bases. This CDR3 is built from 15 residues. V trimming: 5 bases; J trimming: 4 bases; junction bases outside the gene matches: 10. CDR1 SGHRS and CDR2 YFSETQ come from the germline V gene. Here the CDR3 reads CASRGGQGGGTEAFF. The CDR3 nucleotides read TGCGCCAGCAGGGGTGGACAGGGTGGAGGCACTGAAGCTTTCTTT.

This clone was counted a single time. The chain links TRBV7-2 to TRBJ2-2, with 7 bases lining up with TRBD1. With 3 bases clipped from V and 3 bases from J, the junction kept 4 bases outside the gene matches. The CDR3 length is 15 residues. Germline loops: CDR1 SGHTA, CDR2 FQGNSA. For the CDR3, the DNA is TGTGCCAGCAGCTTTCGACAGGGAGACACCGGGGAGCTGTTTTTT. The encoded protein is CASSFRQGDTGELFF.

This sequence joins TRBV28 and TRBJ2-5; D possibly corresponds to TRBD1 (5 bases). This CDR3 has 14 amino acids. Trimming removed 7 bases from V and 5 bases from J, with 17 bases in between. In germline, CDR1 is MDHEN, CDR2 SYDVKM. The DNA of the CDR3 is TGTGCCAGCACCGGCCCCAGGGTCGGGGAGACCCAGTACTTC. Amino acid sequence: CASTGPRVGETQYF.

In this sample, this clone turned up once. The chain has TRBV6-6 and TRBJ2-5, with 7 bases identical to TRBD1. The end of the DNA fits TRBJ2-7 better, so the J call may be wrong. Germline CDR1 MNHNY, CDR2 SVGAGI (reference sequence). The length of the CDR3 is 14 residues. The CDR3 DNA follows: TGTGCCAGCAGTACCAGACAGGGTTCCTACGAGCAGTACTTC. It specifies CASSTRQGSYEQYF.

V usage is TRBV30 and J usage is TRBJ2-7; tentatively, D is TRBD2 (5 bases). Trimming pared 2 bases from V and 7 bases from J, leaving 9 bases between. Germline loops: CDR1 GTSNPN, CDR2 SVGIG (reference sequence). This CDR3 spans 11 amino acids. The CDR3 spells CAWSQSGEQYF. Here the CDR3 DNA reads TGTGCCTGGAGTCAGTCGGGGGAGCAGTACTTC.

CDR3 sequence: CAKLTQGEISTDTQYF. DNA of the CDR3: TGTGCCAAACTTACGCAGGGGGAGATAAGCACAGATACGCAGTATTTT. The chain joins TRBV19 to TRBJ2-3; 7 bases agree with TRBD1. Germline CDR1 is LNHDA and CDR2 is SQIVND (reference sequence). Trimming took 10 bases from V and 0 from J; bases not matched to a gene: 13. CDR3 length: 16 residues.

The V and J genes are TRBV6-5 and TRBJ1-1; D gene ambiguous. The V end lost 7 bases, the J end lost 1 base, and 13 bases lay between the germline ends. CDR1 is MNHEY and CDR2 is SVGAGI in the germline V gene. The CDR3 contains 14 residues. This CDR3 is CASNVRGGNTEAFF. The CDR3 DNA follows: TGTGCCAGCAACGTCCGGGGAGGGAACACTGAAGCTTTCTTT.

This chain links TRBV30 with TRBJ2-5; no clear D. Germline V gene data show CDR1 as GTSNPN and CDR2 as SVGIG (reference sequence). This CDR3 comprises 12 residues. The V and J ends lost 5 bases and 2 bases respectively, with 9 bases between them. DNA of the CDR3: TGTGCCTGGGGGCCTTCGCAAGAGACCCAGTACTTC. Translating gives CAWGPSQETQYF.

The rearrangement joins TRBV10-3 to TRBJ1-5; 7 positions agree with TRBD1. CDR1 is ENHRY and CDR2 is SYGVKD in the germline V gene. Losses at the gene ends were 2 bases for V and 7 bases for J; bases not matched to a gene: 11. The CDR3 length is 16 residues. CDR3 protein: CAISEDLTGTSQPQHF. In DNA, the CDR3 is TGTGCCATCAGTGAGGATTTGACAGGGACATCCCAGCCCCAGCATTTT.

The chain couples TRBV19 to TRBJ1-5, with 7 bases aligning to TRBD1. Germline V gene data show CDR1 as LNHDA and CDR2 as SQIVND (reference sequence). The CDR3 spans 15 residues. The J segment lost 5 bases and the V segment lost 2 bases, leaving 6 bases of the junction unmatched. CDR3 protein: CASSIRDRRDQPQHF. CDR3 DNA: TGTGCCAGTAGTATAAGGGACAGAAGAGATCAGCCCCAGCATTTT. Together with reference TRBV19 and TRBJ1-5, the CDR3 gives the full variable domain: DGGITQSPKYLFRKEGQNVTLSCEQNLNHDAMYWYRQDPGQGLRLIYYSQIVNDFQKGDIAEGYSVSREKKESFPLTVTSAQKNPTAFYLCASSIRDRRDQPQHFGDGTRLSIL.

The chain has TRBV7-8 and TRBJ2-2; 8 bases are a match to TRBD2. J gave up 7 bases and V 5 bases, and 6 bases lay outside the gene matches. The germline V gene has CDR1 SGHVS and CDR2 FQNEAQ. The CDR3 has 14 residues. The CDR3 bases are TGTGCCAGCAGCCTCCGGGGGGGCCACGGGGAGCTGTTTTTT. Translation: CASSLRGGHGELFF.

The chain uses TRBV19 and TRBJ1-1; weak D call: TRBD1 (5 bases). The CDR3 is 14 residues long. Germline CDR1 reads LNHDA; CDR2 reads SQIVND (reference sequence). Deletions cut 3 bases from V and 3 bases from J, with 11 bases between. The DNA for the CDR3 is TGTGCCAGTAGTATCAGGGTTGGGTACACTGAAGCTTTCTTT. This gives the protein CASSIRVGYTEAFF.